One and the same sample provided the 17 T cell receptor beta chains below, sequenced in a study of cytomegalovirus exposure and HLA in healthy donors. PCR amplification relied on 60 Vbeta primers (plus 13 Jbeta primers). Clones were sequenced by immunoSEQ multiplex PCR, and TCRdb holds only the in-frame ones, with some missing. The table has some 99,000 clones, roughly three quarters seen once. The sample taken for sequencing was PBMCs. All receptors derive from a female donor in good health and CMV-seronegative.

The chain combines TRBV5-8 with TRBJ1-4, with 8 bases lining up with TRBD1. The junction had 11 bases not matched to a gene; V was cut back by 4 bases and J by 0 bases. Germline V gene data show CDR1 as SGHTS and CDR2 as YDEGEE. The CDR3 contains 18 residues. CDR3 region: CASSTGQGPGATNEKLFF. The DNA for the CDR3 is TGTGCCAGCAGCACCGGACAGGGCCCCGGGGCAACTAATGAAAAACTGTTTTTT.

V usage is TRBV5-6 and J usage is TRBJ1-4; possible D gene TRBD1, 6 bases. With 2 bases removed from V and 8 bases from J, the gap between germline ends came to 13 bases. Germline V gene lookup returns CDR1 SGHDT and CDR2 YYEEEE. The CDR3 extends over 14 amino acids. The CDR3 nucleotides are TGTGCCAGCAGCTTAAGGACAGTCGGGGAAAAACTGTTTTTT. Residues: CASSLRTVGEKLFF.

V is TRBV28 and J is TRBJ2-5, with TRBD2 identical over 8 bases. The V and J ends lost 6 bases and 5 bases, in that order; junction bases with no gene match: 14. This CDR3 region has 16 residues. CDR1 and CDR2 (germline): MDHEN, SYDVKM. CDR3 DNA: TGTGCCAGCAGACCCCTTAGAGGTAGCGGGATCGAGACCCAGTACTTC. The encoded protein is CASRPLRGSGIETQYF.

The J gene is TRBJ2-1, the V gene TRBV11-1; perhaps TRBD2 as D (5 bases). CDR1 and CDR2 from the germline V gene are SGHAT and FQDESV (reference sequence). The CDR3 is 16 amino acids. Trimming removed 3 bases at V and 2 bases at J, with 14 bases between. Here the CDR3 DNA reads TGTGCCAGCAGCTTCGACTACCCCCAACCCTACAATGAGCAGTTCTTC. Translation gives CASSFDYPQPYNEQFF.

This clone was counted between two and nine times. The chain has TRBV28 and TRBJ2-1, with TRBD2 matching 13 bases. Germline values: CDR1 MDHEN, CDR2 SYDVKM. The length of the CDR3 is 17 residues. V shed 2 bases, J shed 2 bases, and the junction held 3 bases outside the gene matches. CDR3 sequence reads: CASSLGLAGVTYNEQFF. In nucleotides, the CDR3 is TGTGCCAGCAGTTTAGGACTAGCGGGAGTAACCTACAATGAGCAGTTCTTC.

The CDR3, as DNA: TGTGCCAGCTCACCCGTGGGGGGGAACACTGAAGCTTTCTTT. It codes for CASSPVGGNTEAFF. The chain links TRBV18 to TRBJ1-1, with a weak D call TRBD1 (5 bases). Trimming removed 3 bases from V and 1 base from J, with 9 bases in between. CDR1 and CDR2 from the germline V gene are KGHSH and LQKENI. This CDR3 spans 14 amino acids.

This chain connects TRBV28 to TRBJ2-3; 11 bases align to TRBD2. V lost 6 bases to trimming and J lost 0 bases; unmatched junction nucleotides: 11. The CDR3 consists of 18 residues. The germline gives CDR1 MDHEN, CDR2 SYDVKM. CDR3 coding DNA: TGTGCCAGCAGACCCCCGGGACTAGCGGTTTCTAGCACAGATACGCAGTATTTT. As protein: CASRPPGLAVSSTDTQYF.

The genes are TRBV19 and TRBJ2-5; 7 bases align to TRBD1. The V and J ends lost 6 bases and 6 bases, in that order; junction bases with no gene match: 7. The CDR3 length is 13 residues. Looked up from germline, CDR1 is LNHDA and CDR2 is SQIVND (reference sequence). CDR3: CASRGGRDQTQYF. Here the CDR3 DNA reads TGTGCCAGTAGAGGGGGCAGGGATCAGACCCAGTACTTC.

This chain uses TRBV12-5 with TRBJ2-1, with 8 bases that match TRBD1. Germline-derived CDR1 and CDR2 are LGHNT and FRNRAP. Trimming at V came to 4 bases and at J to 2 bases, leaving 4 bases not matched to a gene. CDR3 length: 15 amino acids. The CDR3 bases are TGTGCTAGTGGTTCGGAGACAGGGGCCTACAATGAGCAGTTCTTC. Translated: CASGSETGAYNEQFF.

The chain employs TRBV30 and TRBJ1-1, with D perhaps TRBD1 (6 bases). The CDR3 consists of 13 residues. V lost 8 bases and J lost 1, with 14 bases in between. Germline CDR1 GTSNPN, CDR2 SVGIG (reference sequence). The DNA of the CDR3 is TGTGCCGAAAACAGGGCGGAGAACACTGAAGCTTTCTTT. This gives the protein CAENRAENTEAFF. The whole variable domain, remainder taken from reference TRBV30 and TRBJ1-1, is SQTIHQWPATLVQPVGSPLSLECTVEGTSNPNLYWYRQAAGRGLQLLFYSVGIGQISSEVPQNLSASRPQDRQFILSSKKLLLSDSGFYLCAENRAENTEAFFGQGTRLTVV.

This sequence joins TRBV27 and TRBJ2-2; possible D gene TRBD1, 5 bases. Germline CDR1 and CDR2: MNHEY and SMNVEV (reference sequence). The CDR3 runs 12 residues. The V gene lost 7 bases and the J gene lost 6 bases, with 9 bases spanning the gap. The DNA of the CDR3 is TGTGCCAGCAAGGGGTTATCCGGGGAGCTGTTTTTT. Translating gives CASKGLSGELFF.

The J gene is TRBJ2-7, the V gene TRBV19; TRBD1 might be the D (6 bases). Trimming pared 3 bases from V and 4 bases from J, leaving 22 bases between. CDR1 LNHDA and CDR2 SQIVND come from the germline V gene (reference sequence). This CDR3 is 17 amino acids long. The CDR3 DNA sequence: TGTGCCAGTAGTATTAGCGCCCCGGGACACGTTCAATACGAGCAGTACTTC. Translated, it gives CASSISAPGHVQYEQYF.

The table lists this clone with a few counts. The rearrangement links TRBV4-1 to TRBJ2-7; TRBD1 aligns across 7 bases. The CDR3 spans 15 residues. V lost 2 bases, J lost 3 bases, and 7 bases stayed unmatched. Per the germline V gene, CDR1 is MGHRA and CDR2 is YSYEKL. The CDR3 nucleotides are TGCGCCAGCAGCCAACCCCGGGACAGAATCTACGAGCAGTACTTC. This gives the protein CASSQPRDRIYEQYF.

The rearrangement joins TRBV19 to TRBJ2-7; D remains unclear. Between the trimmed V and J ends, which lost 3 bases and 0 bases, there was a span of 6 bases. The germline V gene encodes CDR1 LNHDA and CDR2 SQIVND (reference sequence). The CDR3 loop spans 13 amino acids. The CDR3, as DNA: TGTGCCAGTAGTATTGAGAGCTCCTACGAGCAGTACTTC. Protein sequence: CASSIESSYEQYF.

CDR3 DNA: TGTGCCAGCAGCTTGGAAGCGTATGGCTACACCTTC. It codes for CASSLEAYGYTF. The genes are TRBV5-6 and TRBJ1-2; no reliable D call. Trimming pared 0 bases from V and 5 bases from J, leaving 5 bases between. Germline V gives CDR1 SGHDT, CDR2 YYEEEE. CDR3 length: 12 residues.

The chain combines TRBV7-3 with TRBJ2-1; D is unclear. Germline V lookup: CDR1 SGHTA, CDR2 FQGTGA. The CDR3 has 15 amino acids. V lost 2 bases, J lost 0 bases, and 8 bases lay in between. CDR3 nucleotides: TGTGCCAGCAGCTTAGACCGAGGCTCCTACAATGAGCAGTTCTTC. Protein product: CASSLDRGSYNEQFF.

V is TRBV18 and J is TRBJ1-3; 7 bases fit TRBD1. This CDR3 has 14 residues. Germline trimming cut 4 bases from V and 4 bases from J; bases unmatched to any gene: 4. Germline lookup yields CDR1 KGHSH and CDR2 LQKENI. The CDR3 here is CASSQGAGGNTIYF. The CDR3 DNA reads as TGTGCCAGCTCACAGGGGGCAGGAGGAAACACCATATATTTT.